This T cell receptor beta chain was profiled in a study of CD8+ T cells in alopecia areata. The sequencing template was cDNA reverse transcribed from extracted RNA. Here immunoSEQ multiplex PCR was the method, and the copy in TCRdb shows in-frame clones only, minus some. In the table there are 45,000 to 60,000 clones, 95% to 97% of which are singletons. Germline CDR1 SGHRS, CDR2 YFSETQ. Deletions cut 4 bases from V and 0 bases from J, with 11 bases between. The CDR3 has 15 amino acids. The material was CD8+ T cells sorted from blood, obtained at week 0. This TCR came from a human donor with alopecia areata. This chain links TRBV5-1 with TRBJ1-5; D unclear. CDR3 in DNA: TGCGCCAGCAGCCCCGGAGAGATTAGCAATCAGCCCCAGCATTTT. Residues: CASSPGEISNQPQHF.